The 13 T cell receptor beta chains presented below share a single source sample, sequenced in a study of T cells in narcolepsy. The assay was immunoSEQ multiplex PCR, and TCRdb's table has in-frame clones only and misses some. The table records about 24,000 clones, around 85% of them present only once. The specimen was CD45RA- memory CD4+ T cells from PBMCs. The receptors were sampled from a human donor with narcolepsy.

The V gene is TRBV5-6, the J gene TRBJ2-5, with TRBD2 matching over 11 bases. V shed 4 bases and J 5 bases; nucleotides not matched to a gene: 16. The CDR3 length is 18 residues. CDR1 and CDR2 (germline): SGHDT, YYEEEE. The CDR3 DNA follows: TGTGCCAGCAGCCAGAGAAGGGGTAGCGGGAGGGGGGCGGAGACCCAGTACTTC. Its protein is CASSQRRGSGRGAETQYF.

In its sample, this clone was seen a few times. The chain has TRBV28 and TRBJ2-3; the D gene is possibly TRBD2 (6 bases). The CDR3 totals 14 residues. Germline V gives CDR1 MDHEN, CDR2 SYDVKM. V shed 8 bases and J shed 5 bases, with 17 bases lying between them. CDR3 in DNA: TGTGCCAGCGGTGTGGCGGGATCCATAGATACGCAGTATTTT. Its translation: CASGVAGSIDTQYF.

The chain joins TRBV5-5 to TRBJ1-1; perhaps TRBD1 as D (5 bases). The V gene lost 1 base and the J gene lost 0 bases, with 13 bases spanning the gap. The CDR3 spans 16 residues. CDR1 is SGHKS, CDR2 YYEKEE, per germline (reference sequence). The CDR3 region is CASSLSVGGMNTEAFF. CDR3 in DNA: TGTGCCAGCAGCTTGTCGGTCGGGGGGATGAACACTGAAGCTTTCTTT.

This sequence joins TRBV6-5 and TRBJ2-7; possibly TRBD2 for D (5 bases). Germline V CDR1 and CDR2: MNHEY, SVGAGI. V lost 6 bases to trimming and J lost 7 bases, with 16 bases between them. This CDR3 spans 13 amino acids. Here the CDR3 reads CASRTRASREQYF. The DNA of the CDR3 is TGTGCCAGCAGGACACGGGCTAGCCGGGAGCAGTACTTC.

The genes are TRBV5-1 and TRBJ2-7; 8 nucleotides align to TRBD2. This CDR3 spans 14 amino acids. From germline, CDR1 is SGHRS and CDR2 YFSETQ. V gave up 7 bases and J gave up 6 bases; unmatched junction bases: 12. CDR3 coding DNA: TGCGCCAGCTCCCACGGGGGGGGCGAGAGCGAGCAGTACTTC. It codes for CASSHGGGESEQYF.

The J gene is TRBJ2-1, the V gene TRBV4-2; the D gene is possibly TRBD2 (6 bases). Germline V gene sequence: CDR1 LGHNA, CDR2 YNFKEQ. Trimming left V 1 base short and J 4 bases short, with 17 bases between. The CDR3 totals 17 residues. DNA for the CDR3: TGTGCCAGCAGCCAAGGCCCGTTAGCGGAAATATACAATGAGCAGTTCTTC. Translated, it gives CASSQGPLAEIYNEQFF.

V is TRBV19 and J is TRBJ1-5; D possibly corresponds to TRBD1 (5 bases). The CDR3 covers 16 residues. Trimming pared 4 bases from V and 3 bases from J, leaving 16 bases between. Germline loops: CDR1 LNHDA, CDR2 SQIVND (reference sequence). The CDR3 DNA reads as TGTGCCAGTAGTACCTCCGGGGGGAATTACAATCAGCCCCAGCATTTT. Amino acids: CASSTSGGNYNQPQHF. Complete variable domain (other parts from reference TRBV19 and TRBJ1-5): DGGITQSPKYLFRKEGQNVTLSCEQNLNHDAMYWYRQDPGQGLRLIYYSQIVNDFQKGDIAEGYSVSREKKESFPLTVTSAQKNPTAFYLCASSTSGGNYNQPQHFGDGTRLSIL.

The chain is built from TRBV5-4 and TRBJ2-2, with TRBD2 matching 10 bases. The CDR3 contains 14 residues. The germline gives CDR1 SGHNT, CDR2 YYREEE (reference sequence). V lost 10 bases and J lost 2; bases outside the gene matches: 5. The CDR3 loop is CACQREGNTGELFF. CDR3 bases: TGTGCCTGCCAGCGGGAGGGAAACACCGGGGAGCTGTTTTTT.

This chain joins TRBV30 and TRBJ1-5; 10 nucleotides match TRBD1. The trim removed 3 bases at V and 4 bases at J, leaving 3 bases unmatched. CDR3 length: 14 residues. Germline lookup yields CDR1 GTSNPN and CDR2 SVGIG (reference sequence). CDR3 sequence (DNA): TGTGCCTGGAGGGACAGGGGGTGGAATCAGCCCCAGCATTTT. The encoded protein is CAWRDRGWNQPQHF.

This chain connects TRBV20-1 to TRBJ2-5; TRBD1 aligns across 8 bases. V dropped 5 bases and J dropped 9; count of bases not matched to a gene: 5. Germline V gene lookup returns CDR1 DFQATT and CDR2 SNEGSKA (reference sequence). The length of the CDR3 is 11 residues. The CDR3 loop is CSAEGQDPQYF. As DNA, the CDR3 is TGCAGTGCTGAGGGACAGGACCCCCAGTACTTC.

This chain connects TRBV19 to TRBJ2-7; TRBD1 aligns across 9 bases. The CDR3 has 15 residues. V lost 5 bases and J lost 4; bases outside the gene matches: 9. Per the germline V gene, CDR1 is LNHDA and CDR2 is SQIVND (reference sequence). The CDR3 coding sequence is TGTGCCAGTAGTCCTACCGGGACAGGGATATACGAGCAGTACTTC. It encodes CASSPTGTGIYEQYF.

The chain uses TRBV4-2 and TRBJ2-3, with 10 positions matching TRBD2. V shed 0 bases, J shed 4 bases, and the junction held 13 bases outside the gene matches. The CDR3 totals 19 residues. Germline CDR1 and CDR2: LGHNA and YNFKEQ. For the CDR3, the DNA is TGTGCCAGCAGCCAAGATAGTTCTAGCGGGAGAGGGAGGGCAGATACGCAGTATTTT. Its protein product is CASSQDSSSGRGRADTQYF.

This chain joins TRBV6-5 and TRBJ2-7; D perhaps matches TRBD1 (5 bases). V dropped 6 bases and J dropped 0 bases, with 18 bases sitting between them. The CDR3 runs 16 residues. Looked up from germline, CDR1 is MNHEY and CDR2 is SVGAGI. The chain's CDR3 is CASRYDGRGYSYEQYF. DNA for the CDR3: TGTGCCAGCAGATACGACGGTAGGGGCTACTCCTACGAGCAGTACTTC.